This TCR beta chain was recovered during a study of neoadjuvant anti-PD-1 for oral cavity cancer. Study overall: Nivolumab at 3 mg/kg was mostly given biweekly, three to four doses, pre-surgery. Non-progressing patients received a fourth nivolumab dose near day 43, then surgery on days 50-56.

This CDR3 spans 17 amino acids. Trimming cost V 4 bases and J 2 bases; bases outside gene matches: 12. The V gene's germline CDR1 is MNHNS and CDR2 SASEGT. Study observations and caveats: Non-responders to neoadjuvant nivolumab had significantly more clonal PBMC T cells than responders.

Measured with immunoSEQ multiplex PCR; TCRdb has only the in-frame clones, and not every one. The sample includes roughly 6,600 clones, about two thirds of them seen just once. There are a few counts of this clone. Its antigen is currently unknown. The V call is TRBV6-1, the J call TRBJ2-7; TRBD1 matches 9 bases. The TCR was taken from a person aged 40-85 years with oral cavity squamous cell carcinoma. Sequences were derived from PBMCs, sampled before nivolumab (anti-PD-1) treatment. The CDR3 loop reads CASSVHRGRSSAYEQYF. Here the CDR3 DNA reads TGTGCCAGCAGTGTACACAGGGGGCGATCCTCAGCCTACGAGCAGTACTTC.